The 23 T cell receptor beta chains in this list originate from one sample, sequenced in a study of OX40 agonist ivuxolimab in advanced cancers. The repertoire was sequenced with immunoSEQ multiplex PCR; TCRdb's copy has only in-frame clones and lacks some. Of around 77,000 clones listed, 80% to 90% are singletons. Material: CD4+ or CD8+ T cells sorted from blood, obtained in a trial of the OX40 agonist ivuxolimab. Source of these receptors: an adult with an advanced solid tumor such as melanoma, head and neck, liver or kidney cancer.

The CDR3 sequence is CAISDFTGTGGKTQYF. The CDR3 DNA sequence: TGTGCCATCAGTGATTTCACCGGGACAGGGGGGAAGACCCAGTACTTC. This rearrangement joins TRBV10-3 to TRBJ2-5; TRBD1 agrees at 11 bases. The CDR3 is made up of 16 amino acids. CDR1 and CDR2 (germline): ENHRY, SYGVKD. V shed 3 bases and J 6 bases; nucleotides not matched to a gene: 9.

The chain links TRBV9 to TRBJ1-6, with a possible D match to TRBD1 (6 bases). V gave up 0 bases and J gave up 3 bases, with 7 bases separating them. The V gene's germline CDR1 is SGDLS and CDR2 YYNGEE. The CDR3 has 15 residues. This chain's CDR3 is CASSVVGHYNSPLHF. In DNA, the CDR3 is TGTGCCAGCAGCGTAGTGGGACACTATAATTCACCCCTCCACTTT.

V gene TRBV6-1 combines with J gene TRBJ2-7; D not certain. Trimming cost V 6 bases and J 2 bases, with 11 bases left between them. The CDR3 length is 13 residues. Germline V gene sequence: CDR1 MNHNS, CDR2 SASEGT. Written as DNA, the CDR3 is TGTGCCAGCAGGAAGACGGCTACCTACGAGCAGTACTTC. It specifies CASRKTATYEQYF.

CDR3 protein: CASGTVFMANVLTF. The CDR3 DNA follows: TGTGCCAGCGGGACAGTGTTTATGGCCAACGTCCTGACTTTC. The chain has TRBV7-9 and TRBJ2-6; TRBD1 aligns across 7 bases. Germline V gene sequence: CDR1 SEHNR, CDR2 FQNEAQ (reference sequence). The CDR3 totals 14 residues. V lost 8 bases and J lost 6; bases outside the gene matches: 7.

This clone has a single count. V gene TRBV2 combines with J gene TRBJ1-1; D unclear. Germline CDR1 and CDR2: SNHLY and FYNNEI. Trimming took 5 bases from V and 4 from J, leaving 14 bases between them. This CDR3 comprises 14 residues. This CDR3 reads CASSPRLATTEAFF. DNA of the CDR3: TGTGCCAGCAGTCCGCGGCTGGCGACCACTGAAGCTTTCTTT.

This chain links TRBV29-1 with TRBJ2-7; possible D gene TRBD1, 5 bases. Germline-derived CDR1 and CDR2 are SQVTM and ANQGSEA. This CDR3 is built from 12 residues. Trimming removed 6 bases at V and 1 base at J, with 10 bases between. Here the CDR3 reads CSVGRTSYEQYF. The DNA of the CDR3 is TGCAGCGTAGGACGGACATCCTACGAGCAGTACTTC.

The rearrangement joins TRBV10-3 to TRBJ2-3; a possible D gene is TRBD1 (5 bases). The CDR3 spans 14 residues. Germline V gene lookup returns CDR1 ENHRY and CDR2 SYGVKD. V lost 8 bases, J lost 0 bases, and 12 bases lay in between. The CDR3 region is CAIGHTTSTDTQYF. The CDR3 DNA reads as TGTGCCATCGGACACACTACCAGCACAGATACGCAGTATTTT.

This chain uses TRBV21-1 with TRBJ2-5; the DNA was not used to check the table's D call, TRBD2. TRBV21-1 is a listed pseudogene. The CDR3 contains 15 residues. CDR3 DNA: TGTGCCAGCAGTTCGACTAGACGGGCCCAAGAGACCCAGTACTTC. Amino acids: CASSSTRRAQETQYF.

The V gene is TRBV5-4, the J gene TRBJ1-4, with no clear D. V was clipped by 2 bases and J by 7 bases, with 9 bases between them. This CDR3 is built from 13 residues. Germline V gene sequence: CDR1 SGHNT, CDR2 YYREEE (reference sequence). The CDR3 DNA follows: TGTGCCAGCAGCTTTCCGGGGTCTGAAAAACTGTTTTTT. The encoded protein is CASSFPGSEKLFF.

The chain carries TRBV7-2 and TRBJ2-1; D gene unclear. This CDR3 region has 13 residues. Germline-derived CDR1 and CDR2 are SGHTA and FQGNSA. V shed 3 bases and J shed 3 bases, with 6 bases lying between them. CDR3 nucleotide sequence: TGTGCCAGCAGCTTTTACAGCTACAATGAGCAGTTCTTC. It encodes CASSFYSYNEQFF.

V is TRBV29-1 and J is TRBJ1-2; TRBD1 is a possible D gene (5 bases). Germline V CDR1 and CDR2: SQVTM, ANQGSEA. The CDR3 has 13 amino acids. The germline V and J ends were trimmed by 5 bases and 3 bases, with 13 bases remaining between them. CDR3 nucleotide sequence: TGCAGCGTTTCCCAGGGCATCGACTATGGCTACACCTTC. It yields the protein CSVSQGIDYGYTF.

This clone was seen a few times. This rearrangement joins TRBV10-3 to TRBJ2-7; no reliable D call. Germline V gene sequence: CDR1 ENHRY, CDR2 SYGVKD. CDR3 length: 15 amino acids. The germline V and J ends were trimmed by 4 bases and 0 bases, with 13 bases remaining between them. In DNA, the CDR3 is TGTGCCATCAGTGGCGACGAACACCACTCCTACGAGCAGTACTTC. Amino acid sequence: CAISGDEHHSYEQYF.

The chain carries TRBV7-3 and TRBJ2-3; 12 nucleotides align to TRBD2. This CDR3 is 16 amino acids long. The J segment lost 5 bases and the V segment lost 6 bases, leaving 9 bases of the junction unmatched. Germline V gene data show CDR1 as SGHTA and CDR2 as FQGTGA. This CDR3 is CASSVGTSGFGDTQYF. The DNA of the CDR3 is TGTGCCAGCAGTGTGGGGACTAGCGGGTTTGGAGATACGCAGTATTTT.

V and J are TRBV19 and TRBJ1-1; D gene unclear. Germline CDR1 reads LNHDA; CDR2 reads SQIVND (reference sequence). This CDR3 is built from 13 residues. Trimming pared 3 bases from V and 1 base from J, leaving 6 bases between. The CDR3 region has the DNA TGTGCCAGTAGTATCAAGGGGAACACTGAAGCTTTCTTT. It codes for CASSIKGNTEAFF.

This rearrangement joins TRBV5-4 to TRBJ2-7; 10 bases match TRBD1. The CDR3 contains 13 residues. Germline CDR1 reads SGHNT; CDR2 reads YYREEE (reference sequence). Losses at the gene ends were 3 bases for V and 5 bases for J; bases not matched to a gene: 2. The CDR3: CASSWDRGDEQYF. The DNA for the CDR3 is TGTGCCAGCAGCTGGGACAGGGGCGACGAGCAGTACTTC.

The V call is TRBV4-2, the J call TRBJ2-2; the D gene is possibly TRBD1 (5 bases). Germline V gene lookup returns CDR1 LGHNA and CDR2 YNFKEQ. The CDR3 has 17 residues. V was shortened by 3 bases and J by 4 bases, with 18 bases between the two germline ends. CDR3 nucleotides: TGTGCCAGCAGCCACGCCCGTACAGGTATAGGCACCGGGGAGCTGTTTTTT. Translated: CASSHARTGIGTGELFF.

The chain links TRBV30 to TRBJ1-1, with TRBD1 as a possible D gene (6 bases). The CDR3 sequence is 17 residues long. Germline-derived CDR1 and CDR2 are GTSNPN and SVGIG (reference sequence). Trimming stripped 3 bases from V and 4 bases from J, with 24 bases between. The CDR3 loop reads CAWRRRVGGGMGTEAFF. The CDR3 DNA reads as TGTGCCTGGAGAAGGAGAGTAGGTGGGGGCATGGGCACTGAAGCTTTCTTT. The full variable domain, rest sourced from reference TRBV30 and TRBJ1-1, is SQTIHQWPATLVQPVGSPLSLECTVEGTSNPNLYWYRQAAGRGLQLLFYSVGIGQISSEVPQNLSASRPQDRQFILSSKKLLLSDSGFYLCAWRRRVGGGMGTEAFFGQGTRLTVV.

V is TRBV9 and J is TRBJ2-3; TRBD2 agrees at 9 bases. This CDR3 has 16 amino acids. The germline V gene encodes CDR1 SGDLS and CDR2 YYNGEE. V dropped 0 bases and J dropped 3; count of bases not matched to a gene: 5. The CDR3 loop reads CASSVASGRSTDTQYF. The CDR3 nucleotides are TGTGCCAGCAGCGTAGCAAGCGGGAGGAGTACAGATACGCAGTATTTT.

The CDR3 protein is CASNLGGLDTQYF. CDR3 nucleotide sequence: TGTGCCAGCAACCTTGGGGGGTTAGATACGCAGTATTTT. The chain links TRBV2 to TRBJ2-3, with D perhaps TRBD2 (6 bases). The CDR3 has 13 residues. CDR1 SNHLY and CDR2 FYNNEI come from the germline V gene. V gave up 7 bases and J gave up 5 bases, with 13 bases separating them.

This clone was observed once. The rearrangement joins TRBV5-4 to TRBJ2-7, with TRBD1 matching 7 bases. Unmatched junction bases numbered 5, after V lost 4 bases and J lost 1 base. This CDR3 has 14 residues. Germline values: CDR1 SGHNT, CDR2 YYREEE (reference sequence). CDR3 sequence: CASSAQQGSYEQYF. DNA of the CDR3: TGTGCCAGCAGCGCACAACAGGGGTCCTACGAGCAGTACTTC.

This chain uses TRBV10-1 with TRBJ1-1, with D unclear. The CDR3 sequence is 11 residues long. Per germline, CDR1 WNHNN and CDR2 SYGVQD (reference sequence). With 7 bases removed from V and 0 bases from J, the gap between germline ends came to 3 bases. The CDR3 loop reads CASTMNTEAFF. In DNA form, the CDR3 reads TGCGCCAGCACGATGAACACTGAAGCTTTCTTT.

This chain connects TRBV5-8 to TRBJ2-3, with TRBD2 identical over 9 bases. This CDR3 spans 17 amino acids. Per the germline V gene, CDR1 is SGHTS and CDR2 is YDEGEE. J was trimmed by 2 bases and V by 3 bases; bases with no gene match: 10. CDR3 DNA sequence: TGTGCCAGCAGCTCAGCGGTTGGCGGGGGGGCCACAGATACGCAGTATTTT. This codes for CASSSAVGGGATDTQYF.

V and J are TRBV29-1 and TRBJ2-5; weak D call: TRBD2 (6 bases). The CDR3 spans 14 residues. With 3 bases removed from V and 5 bases from J, the gap between germline ends came to 16 bases. CDR1 and CDR2 from the germline V gene are SQVTM and ANQGSEA. In nucleotides, the CDR3 is TGCAGCGTTGAGTTAGTGGGAGGTTCGGAGACCCAGTACTTC. Translation gives CSVELVGGSETQYF.